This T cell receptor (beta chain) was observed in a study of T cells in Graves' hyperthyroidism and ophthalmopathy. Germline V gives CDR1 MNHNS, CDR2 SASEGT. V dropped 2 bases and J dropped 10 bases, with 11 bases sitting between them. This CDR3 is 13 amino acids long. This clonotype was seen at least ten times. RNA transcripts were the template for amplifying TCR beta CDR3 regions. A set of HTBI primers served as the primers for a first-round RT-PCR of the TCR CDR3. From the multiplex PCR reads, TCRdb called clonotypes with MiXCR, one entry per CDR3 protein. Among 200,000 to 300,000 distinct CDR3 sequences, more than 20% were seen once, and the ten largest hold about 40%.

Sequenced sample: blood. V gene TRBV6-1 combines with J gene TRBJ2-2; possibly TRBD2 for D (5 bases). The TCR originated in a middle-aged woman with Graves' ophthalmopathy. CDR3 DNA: TGTGCCAGCAGTGAAACCGGGGTCGTGGAGCTGTTTTTT. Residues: CASSETGVVELFF.